The TCR beta chain described here comes from a study of neurological immune-mediated disorders (dated by TCRdb to between 2018 and 2021). For context, the study as a whole: Using UMI-based sequencing, the study compared peripheral blood TCR-beta repertoires from patients with HTLV-I-associated myelopathy (HAM/TSP), patients with multiple sclerosis, and healthy controls. Alongside PBMC samples, the set of 106 TCR-beta libraries contained longitudinal samples, technical triplicates, and paired CD4+ and CD8+ T-cell subsets that had been sorted. The cohort included some 66 subjects: approximately 15 with HAM/TSP, roughly 35 with multiple sclerosis, and roughly 20 healthy controls. The full study reports these points: TCR clonal expansion was greatest in HAM/TSP patients and smallest in MS patients, who ranked below even healthy controls. No identical CDR3 amino acid sequences were found to be shared among expanded clones across subjects, suggesting that TCR-beta repertoires were private in all groups.

cDNA was synthesized by template-switch 5'RACE using a primer carrying a 10-nucleotide random unique molecular identifier by which each TCR transcript was tagged. Every sequencing run yielded over 170 million TCR-beta sequences covering 15-18 subjects. The RNeasy kit was used for extraction of total RNA. The KAPA Real-time Library Amplification kit was used to amplify TCR-beta VDJ regions with primers targeting the TCR constant region and the 5'RACE anchor. Sample indexes and Illumina adaptors were added in a first PCR, and a second PCR then increased library yield. After purification with Ampure beads, the TCR product of roughly 650 bp was size-selected on a 2% E-gel SizeSelection system. Before pooling, library quality was assessed on a Bioanalyzer, concentration was determined with Qubit, and library quantification was performed with the Kapa Library Quantification kit. Paired-end 2 x 150 bp sequencing of the libraries was performed on an Illumina HiSeq 2500. To increase sequence diversity, 25-30% phiX was spiked into each library pool. The study's processing was this. The UMI-based MiGEC pipeline processed quality-filtered reads and removed over 80% of raw TCR sequences during error correction. VDJ genes were aligned to IMGT germline references, and clonotypes were defined by unique CDR3 amino acid sequence plus V-J genes. Clonal expansion, Shannon diversity and CDR3 relatedness were evaluated with VDJtools (CalcPairwiseDistances, ClusterSamples), while phylogenetic trees were built in CLCbio workbench. Clones with at least 8 unique UMIs were defined as expanded, with this threshold being based on coefficient-of-variation modelling across technical triplicates. TCRdb took the public reads, trimmed them with fastp at Q25, ran MiXCR for clone calling and kept in-frame beta chains. Rows are unified per CDR3 protein, each entry keeping the most common DNA and genes. The V and J calls reflect TCRdb's pipeline rather than the authors' work. The sample yields fewer than 30,000 distinct CDR3 sequences; under 25% were counted once. The ten largest make up roughly 17% of the sample.

There are a few counts of this clonotype. The antigen it binds to is not known. No qualities accompany the bases; no much larger clone lies one base away. The germline V gene supplies CDR1 MDHEN and CDR2 SYDVKM. The trim is 7 bases for V and 7 bases for J, with a gap of 13 bases between the germline ends. From its cysteine to its phenylalanine, the CDR3 spans 12 amino acids. Left in the record is the CDR3 DNA by itself, 36 bases read in frame from the first base. Healthy controls were blood bank volunteers in Maryland, USA. For the unsorted PBMC libraries, 2 million PBMCs were stored in RNAlater at -80 degrees C until RNA extraction and were used to generate the libraries. Peripheral blood was subjected to Ficoll-Hypaque density gradient centrifugation to isolate PBMCs, which were then cryopreserved in liquid nitrogen.

The specimen was PBMCs. This receptor was taken from a woman aged 55-70 years in good health. This chain is built from TRBV28 and TRBJ1-2; the D segment could be TRBD1, given 6 matching bases. The bases are TGTGCCAGCATGGACAGAACCCCTGGCTACACCTTC. Its amino acids are CASMDRTPGYTF.